This TCR beta chain was documented in a study of OX40 agonist ivuxolimab in advanced cancers. Study-level background: Patients with prior anti-PD-1, anti-PD-L1 or anti-CTLA-4 therapy were eligible; 35% to 50% had some. One hepatocellular carcinoma and a couple of cutaneous melanoma patients partially responded.

The V gene's germline CDR1 is MNHEY and CDR2 SVGAGI. The CDR3 extends over 12 amino acids. Trimming removed 5 bases from V and 8 bases from J, with 7 bases in between. Details on this clone: What it binds is not known.

The repertoire was sequenced with immunoSEQ multiplex PCR; TCRdb's copy has only in-frame clones and lacks some. The table records 50,000 to 55,000 clones, over 75% of them present only once. Notes on the study in general: At 0.1 to 3.0 mg/kg and by week 6, CD4+ and CD8+ T cells in the blood had expanded clonally.

The rearrangement links TRBV6-5 to TRBJ1-6; D is undetermined. This receptor was obtained from an adult with an advanced solid tumor such as melanoma, head and neck, liver or kidney cancer. Sequenced material: CD4+ or CD8+ T cells sorted from blood, taken in a trial of the OX40 agonist ivuxolimab. DNA for the CDR3: TGTGCCAGCAGTCTAGGAGATTCACCCCTCCACTTT. Translated, it gives CASSLGDSPLHF.